This TCR beta chain was recovered during a study of PD-1 blockade in classical Hodgkin lymphoma. The study's findings and limits: A significant rise in TCR diversity was seen by C4D1 for CD4+ cells but not for CD8+ cells.

Profiled with immunoSEQ multiplex PCR; TCRdb holds only in-frame clones, not every one. The sample includes about 110,000 clones, over 85% seen only once; the top ten take roughly 19%. As to time point: cycle 4 day 1 (C4D1), after six to seven weeks of nivolumab. All patients relapsed after autologous stem cell transplantation, and brentuximab vedotin exposure varied. Best responses included complete response and partial response; otherwise, the best response was progressive disease. J lost 6 bases, V lost 3 bases, and 3 bases had no gene match. The CDR3 has 13 residues. Germline CDR1 and CDR2: GTSNPN and SVGIG (reference sequence). On this clone: Antigen unknown.

The TCR was taken from a human donor with classical Hodgkin lymphoma. The V call is TRBV30, the J call TRBJ1-5; the match to TRBD1 covers 9 bases. Sequencing used peripheral blood mononuclear cells (PBMCs), obtained before the fourth cycle of nivolumab. CDR3 DNA sequence: TGTGCCTGGAGGACAGGGGGTCGTCAGCCCCAGCATTTT. This sequence encodes CAWRTGGRQPQHF.